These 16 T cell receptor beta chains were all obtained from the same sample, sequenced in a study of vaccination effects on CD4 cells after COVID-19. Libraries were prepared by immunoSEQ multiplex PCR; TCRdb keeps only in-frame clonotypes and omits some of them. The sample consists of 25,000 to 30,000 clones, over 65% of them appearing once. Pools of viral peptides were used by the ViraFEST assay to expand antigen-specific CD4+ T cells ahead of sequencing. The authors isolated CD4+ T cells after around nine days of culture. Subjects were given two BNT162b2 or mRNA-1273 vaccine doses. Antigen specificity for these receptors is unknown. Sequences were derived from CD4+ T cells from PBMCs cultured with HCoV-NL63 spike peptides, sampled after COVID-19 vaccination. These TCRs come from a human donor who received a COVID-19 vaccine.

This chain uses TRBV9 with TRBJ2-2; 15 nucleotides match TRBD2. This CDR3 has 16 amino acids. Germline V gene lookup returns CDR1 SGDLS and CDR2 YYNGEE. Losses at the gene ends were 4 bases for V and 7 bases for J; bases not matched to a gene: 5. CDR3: CASSSTGLAGGGELFF. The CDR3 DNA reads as TGTGCCAGCAGCTCAACGGGACTAGCGGGAGGCGGGGAGCTGTTTTTT.

The chain's CDR3 is CASRFYSNQPQHF. As DNA, the CDR3 is TGTGCCAGCAGGTTTTATAGCAATCAGCCCCAGCATTTT. The rearrangement joins TRBV2 to TRBJ1-5, with D uncertain. Germline CDR1 SNHLY, CDR2 FYNNEI. This CDR3 is 13 amino acids long. The V end lost 6 bases, the J end lost 0 bases, and 6 bases lay between the germline ends.

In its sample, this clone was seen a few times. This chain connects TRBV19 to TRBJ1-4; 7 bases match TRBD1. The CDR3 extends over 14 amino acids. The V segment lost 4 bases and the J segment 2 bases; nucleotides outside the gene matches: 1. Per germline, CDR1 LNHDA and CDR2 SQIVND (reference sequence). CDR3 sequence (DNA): TGTGCCAGTAGTACGACAGGGACTAATGAAAAACTGTTTTTT. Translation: CASSTTGTNEKLFF.

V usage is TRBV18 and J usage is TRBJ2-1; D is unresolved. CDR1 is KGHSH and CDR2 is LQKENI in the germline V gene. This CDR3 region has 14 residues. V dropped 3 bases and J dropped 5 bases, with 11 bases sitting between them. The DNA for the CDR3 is TGTGCCAGCTCACCCCAAAGTACCAACAATGAGCAGTTCTTC. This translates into CASSPQSTNNEQFF.

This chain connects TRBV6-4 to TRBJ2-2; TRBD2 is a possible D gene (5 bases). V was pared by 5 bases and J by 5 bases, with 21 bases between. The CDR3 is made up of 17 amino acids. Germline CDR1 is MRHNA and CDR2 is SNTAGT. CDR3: CASSSVHGLMQTGELFF. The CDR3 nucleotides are TGTGCCAGCAGTTCCGTCCACGGACTCATGCAAACCGGGGAGCTGTTTTTT.

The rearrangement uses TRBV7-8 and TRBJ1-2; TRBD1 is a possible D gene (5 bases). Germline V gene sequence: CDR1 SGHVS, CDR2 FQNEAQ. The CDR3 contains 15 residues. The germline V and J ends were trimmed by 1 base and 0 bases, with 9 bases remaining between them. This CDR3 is CASSLEGRANYGYTF. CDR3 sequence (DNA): TGTGCCAGCAGCTTAGAAGGCAGGGCTAACTATGGCTACACCTTC.

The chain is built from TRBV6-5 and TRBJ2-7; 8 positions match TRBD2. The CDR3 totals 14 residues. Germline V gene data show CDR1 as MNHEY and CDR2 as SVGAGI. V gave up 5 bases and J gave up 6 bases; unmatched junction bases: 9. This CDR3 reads CASSNSGTSAEQYF. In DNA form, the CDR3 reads TGTGCCAGCAGTAACAGCGGGACTAGTGCCGAGCAGTACTTC.

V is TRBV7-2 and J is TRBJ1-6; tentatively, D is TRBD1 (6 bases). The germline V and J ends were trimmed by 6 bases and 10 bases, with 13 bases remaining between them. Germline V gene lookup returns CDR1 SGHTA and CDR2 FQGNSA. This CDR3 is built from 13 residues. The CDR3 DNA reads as TGTGCCAGCAGTACAGGGTTACGATCACCCCTCCACTTT. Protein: CASSTGLRSPLHF.

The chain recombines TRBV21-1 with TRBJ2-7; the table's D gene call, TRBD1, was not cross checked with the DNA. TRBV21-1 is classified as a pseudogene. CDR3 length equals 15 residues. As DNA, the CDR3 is TGTGCCAGCAGCCAGAGGGACATCACCGCCTACGAGCAGTACTTC. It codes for CASSQRDITAYEQYF.

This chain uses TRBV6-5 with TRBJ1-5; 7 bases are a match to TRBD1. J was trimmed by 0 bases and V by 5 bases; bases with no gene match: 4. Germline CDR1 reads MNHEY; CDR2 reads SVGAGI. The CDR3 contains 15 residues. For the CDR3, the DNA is TGTGCCAGCAGTCAGGGGACAGTTAGCAATCAGCCCCAGCATTTT. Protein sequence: CASSQGTVSNQPQHF.

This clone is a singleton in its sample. CDR3 residues: CASSLRGSSYNEQFF. In DNA form, the CDR3 reads TGTGCCAGCAGCTTACGCGGGAGCTCCTACAATGAGCAGTTCTTC. The rearrangement joins TRBV7-9 to TRBJ2-1, with TRBD2 matching 7 bases. The V segment lost 2 bases and the J segment 0 bases; nucleotides outside the gene matches: 1. There are 15 residues in the CDR3. CDR1 is SEHNR, CDR2 FQNEAQ, per germline (reference sequence).

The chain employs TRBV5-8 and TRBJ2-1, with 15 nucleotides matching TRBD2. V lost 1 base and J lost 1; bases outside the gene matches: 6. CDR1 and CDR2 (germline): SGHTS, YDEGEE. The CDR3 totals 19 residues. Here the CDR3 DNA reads TGTGCCAGCAGCTTGTTTCCCGGGACTAGCGGGAGGTCCTACAATGAGCAGTTCTTC. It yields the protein CASSLFPGTSGRSYNEQFF.

The DNA of the CDR3 is TGTGCCATCACCATTACTCTCACAGGGTACTACGAGCAGTACTTC. Translating gives CAITITLTGYYEQYF. The chain recombines TRBV10-3 with TRBJ2-7; the D gene is possibly TRBD1 (6 bases). Germline-derived CDR1 and CDR2 are ENHRY and SYGVKD. CDR3 size: 15 residues. V lost 7 bases to trimming and J lost 3 bases, with 19 bases between them.

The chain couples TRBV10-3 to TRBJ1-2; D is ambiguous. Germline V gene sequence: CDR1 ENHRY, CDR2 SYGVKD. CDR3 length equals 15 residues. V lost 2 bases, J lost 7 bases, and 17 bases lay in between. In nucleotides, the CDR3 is TGTGCCATCAGTGAGATCGTAGGGTCTCTTTTTGGCTACACCTTC. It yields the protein CAISEIVGSLFGYTF.

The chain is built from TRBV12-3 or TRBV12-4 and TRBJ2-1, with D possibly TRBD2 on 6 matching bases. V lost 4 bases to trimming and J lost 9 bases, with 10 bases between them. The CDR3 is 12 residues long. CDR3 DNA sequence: TGTGCCAGCAGTTACGAGCGGGCTGAGCAGTTCTTC. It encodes CASSYERAEQFF.

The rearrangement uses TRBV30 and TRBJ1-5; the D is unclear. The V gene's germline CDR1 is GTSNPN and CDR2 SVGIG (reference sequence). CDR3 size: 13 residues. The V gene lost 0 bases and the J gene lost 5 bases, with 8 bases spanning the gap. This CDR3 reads CAWSVGAHQPQHF. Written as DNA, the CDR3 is TGTGCCTGGAGTGTGGGAGCCCATCAGCCCCAGCATTTT.